This T cell receptor beta chain was identified in a study of T-cell memory formation after mild COVID-19. The CDR3 is made up of 14 amino acids. Looked up from germline, CDR1 is WSHSY and CDR2 is SAAADI. V gave up 6 bases and J gave up 7 bases, with 15 bases separating them. MiXCR was run by TCRdb on the 5' RACE reads, yielding one entry per CDR3 protein. This sample carries roughly 110,000 distinct CDR3 sequences, 14% of them seen once, and the ten largest clones take 35% to 40%. This clonotype was counted only a few times. The V and J genes are TRBV10-2 and TRBJ1-4; D unclear. What was sequenced was PBMCs or a T cell subset sorted from them (not recorded which). The receptor's source is a man aged 18 to 30 who had mild COVID-19 (a few samples of this study predate the infection). Cell type and time point are not known. The CDR3 spells CASSAGPVGEKLFF. DNA for the CDR3: TGCGCCAGCAGCGCCGGGCCAGTCGGTGAAAAACTGTTTTTT.